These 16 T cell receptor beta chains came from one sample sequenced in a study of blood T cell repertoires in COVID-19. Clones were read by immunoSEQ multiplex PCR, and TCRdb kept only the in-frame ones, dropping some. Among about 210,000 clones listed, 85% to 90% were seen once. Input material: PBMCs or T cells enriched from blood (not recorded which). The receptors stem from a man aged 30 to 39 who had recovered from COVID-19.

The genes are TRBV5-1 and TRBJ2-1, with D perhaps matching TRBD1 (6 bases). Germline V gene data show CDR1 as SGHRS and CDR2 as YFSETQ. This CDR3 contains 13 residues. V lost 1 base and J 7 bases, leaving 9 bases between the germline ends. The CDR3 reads CASSLTGTNEQFF. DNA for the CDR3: TGCGCCAGCAGCTTGACAGGGACGAATGAGCAGTTCTTC.

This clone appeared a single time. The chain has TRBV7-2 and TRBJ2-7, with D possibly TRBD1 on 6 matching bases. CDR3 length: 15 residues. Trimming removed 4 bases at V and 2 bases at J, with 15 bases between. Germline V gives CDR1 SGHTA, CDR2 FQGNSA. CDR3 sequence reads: CASSSDRDFTYEQYF. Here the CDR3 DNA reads TGTGCCAGCAGCTCGGACAGAGACTTCACCTACGAGCAGTACTTC. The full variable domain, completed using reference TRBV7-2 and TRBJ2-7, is GAGVSQSPSNKVTEKGKDVELRCDPISGHTALYWYRQSLGQGLEFLIYFQGNSAPDKSGLPSDRFSAERTGGSVSTLTIQRTQQEDSAVYLCASSSDRDFTYEQYFGPGTRLTVT.

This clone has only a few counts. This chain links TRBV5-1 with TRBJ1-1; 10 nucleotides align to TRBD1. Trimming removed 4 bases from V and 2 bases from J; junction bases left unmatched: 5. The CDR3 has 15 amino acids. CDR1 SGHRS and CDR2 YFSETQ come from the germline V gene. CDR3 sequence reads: CASSPGTGANTEAFF. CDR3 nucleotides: TGCGCCAGCAGCCCTGGGACAGGGGCAAACACTGAAGCTTTCTTT.

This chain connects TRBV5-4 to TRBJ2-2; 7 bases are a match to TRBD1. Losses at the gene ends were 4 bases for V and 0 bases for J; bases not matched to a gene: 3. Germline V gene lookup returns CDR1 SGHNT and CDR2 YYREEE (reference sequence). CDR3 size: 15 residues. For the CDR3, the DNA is TGTGCCAGCAGCATGGGACAGTCGAACACCGGGGAGCTGTTTTTT. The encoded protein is CASSMGQSNTGELFF. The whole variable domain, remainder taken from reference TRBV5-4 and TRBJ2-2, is ETGVTQSPTHLIKTRGQQVTLRCSSQSGHNTVSWYQQALGQGPQFIFQYYREEENGRGNFPPRFSGLQFPNYSSELNVNALELDDSALYLCASSMGQSNTGELFFGEGSRLTVL.

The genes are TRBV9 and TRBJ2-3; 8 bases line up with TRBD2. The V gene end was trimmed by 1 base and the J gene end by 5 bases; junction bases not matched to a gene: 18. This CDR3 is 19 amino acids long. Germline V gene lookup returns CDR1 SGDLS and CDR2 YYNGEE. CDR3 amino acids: CASSVYQHPVSGSEDTQYF. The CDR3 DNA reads TGTGCCAGCAGCGTATATCAGCACCCAGTAAGCGGGAGTGAAGATACGCAGTATTTT. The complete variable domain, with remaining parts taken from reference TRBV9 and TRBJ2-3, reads DSGVTQTPKHLITATGQRVTLRCSPRSGDLSVYWYQQSLDQGLQFLIQYYNGEERAKGNILERFSAQQFPDLHSELNLSSLELGDSALYFCASSVYQHPVSGSEDTQYFGPGTRLTVL.

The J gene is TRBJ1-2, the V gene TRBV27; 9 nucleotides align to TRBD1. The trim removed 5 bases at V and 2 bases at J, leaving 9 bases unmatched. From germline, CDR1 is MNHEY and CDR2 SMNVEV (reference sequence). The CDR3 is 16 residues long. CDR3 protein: CASSTKRDRANYGYTF. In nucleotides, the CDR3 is TGTGCCAGCAGTACAAAAAGGGACAGGGCGAACTATGGCTACACCTTC.

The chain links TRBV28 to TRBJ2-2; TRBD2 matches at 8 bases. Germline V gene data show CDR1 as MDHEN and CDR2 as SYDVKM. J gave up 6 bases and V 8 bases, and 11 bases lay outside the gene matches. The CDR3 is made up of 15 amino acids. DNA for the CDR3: TGTGCCAGCGAACCAAGCGGGAGTTTGCCCGGGGAGCTGTTTTTT. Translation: CASEPSGSLPGELFF.

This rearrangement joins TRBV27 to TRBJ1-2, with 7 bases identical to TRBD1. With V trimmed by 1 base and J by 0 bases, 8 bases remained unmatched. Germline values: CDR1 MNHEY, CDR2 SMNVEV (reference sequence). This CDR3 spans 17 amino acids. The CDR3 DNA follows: TGTGCCAGCAGTTTATTGGGGACAGCCCAACCTAACTATGGCTACACCTTC. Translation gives CASSLLGTAQPNYGYTF.

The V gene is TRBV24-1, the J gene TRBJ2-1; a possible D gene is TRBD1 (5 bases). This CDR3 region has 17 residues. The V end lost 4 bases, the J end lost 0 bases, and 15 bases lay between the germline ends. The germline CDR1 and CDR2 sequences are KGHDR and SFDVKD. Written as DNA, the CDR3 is TGTGCCACCAGTGAACACAGACAGTGGAGCTCCTACAATGAGCAGTTCTTC. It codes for CATSEHRQWSSYNEQFF.

The CDR3 sequence is CASAAGGIIGSSYNEQFF. The CDR3 DNA reads as TGTGCCTCCGCAGCGGGGGGGATAATTGGGAGCTCCTACAATGAGCAGTTCTTC. The chain combines TRBV19 with TRBJ2-1; 10 bases align to TRBD2. The CDR3 totals 18 residues. Germline CDR1 and CDR2: LNHDA and SQIVND (reference sequence). V was clipped by 11 bases and J by 0 bases; unmatched bases: 16. The whole variable domain, remainder taken from reference TRBV19 and TRBJ2-1, is DGGITQSPKYLFRKEGQNVTLSCEQNLNHDAMYWYRQDPGQGLRLIYYSQIVNDFQKGDIAEGYSVSREKKESFPLTVTSAQKNPTAFYLCASAAGGIIGSSYNEQFFGPGTRLTVL.

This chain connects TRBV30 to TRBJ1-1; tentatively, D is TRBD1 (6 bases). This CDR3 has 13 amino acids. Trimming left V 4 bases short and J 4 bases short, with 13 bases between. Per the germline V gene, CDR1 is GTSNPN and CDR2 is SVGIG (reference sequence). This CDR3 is CAWTGVPITEAFF. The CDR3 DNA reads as TGTGCCTGGACAGGGGTTCCTATCACTGAAGCTTTCTTT.

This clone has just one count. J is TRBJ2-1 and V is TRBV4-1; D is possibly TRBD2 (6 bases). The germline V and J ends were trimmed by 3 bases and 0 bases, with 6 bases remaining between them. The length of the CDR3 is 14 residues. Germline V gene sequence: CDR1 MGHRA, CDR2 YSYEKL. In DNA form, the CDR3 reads TGCGCCAGCAGCCAGACTAGCTCCTACAATGAGCAGTTCTTC. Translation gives CASSQTSSYNEQFF.

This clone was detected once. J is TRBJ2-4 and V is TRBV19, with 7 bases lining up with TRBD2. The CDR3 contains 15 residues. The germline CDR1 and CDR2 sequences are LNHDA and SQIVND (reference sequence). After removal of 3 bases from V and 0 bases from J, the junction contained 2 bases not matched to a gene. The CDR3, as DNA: TGTGCCAGTAGTATTAGCGGGTTAGCCAAAAACATTCAGTACTTC. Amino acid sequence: CASSISGLAKNIQYF.

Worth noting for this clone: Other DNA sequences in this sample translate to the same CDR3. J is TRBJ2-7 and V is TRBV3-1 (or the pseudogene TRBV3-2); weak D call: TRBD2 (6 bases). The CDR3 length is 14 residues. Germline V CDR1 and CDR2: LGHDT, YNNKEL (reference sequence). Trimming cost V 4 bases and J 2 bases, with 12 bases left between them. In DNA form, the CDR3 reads TGTGCCAGCAGCCGTTTGGGGGGAACCTACGAGCAGTACTTC. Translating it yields CASSRLGGTYEQYF.

The CDR3, as DNA: TGTGCCAGTAGCCCATTGCGGGGTACTGGTGGGGTAGGGAATCAGCCCCAGCATTTT. Amino acid sequence: CASSPLRGTGGVGNQPQHF. The chain combines TRBV19 with TRBJ1-5; D is unclear. Germline V gene data show CDR1 as LNHDA and CDR2 as SQIVND (reference sequence). V was cut by 6 bases and J by 4 bases, with 28 bases left in between. The CDR3 has 19 amino acids.

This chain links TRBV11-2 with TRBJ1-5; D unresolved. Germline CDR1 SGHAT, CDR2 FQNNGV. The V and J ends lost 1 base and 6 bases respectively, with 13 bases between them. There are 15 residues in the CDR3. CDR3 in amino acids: CASSLGLGRFQPQHF. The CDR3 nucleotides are TGTGCCAGCAGCTTAGGGTTAGGGAGATTTCAGCCCCAGCATTTT.